The 24 T cell receptor beta chains in this list originate from one sample, sequenced in a study of identifying expanded T cells in peripheral blood. Here immunoSEQ multiplex PCR was the method, and the copy in TCRdb shows in-frame clones only, minus some. The profile shows around 120,000 clones, roughly 89% of them singletons. The source material was blood. The receptors come from a person aged 18 to 70 in good health.

The chain combines TRBV11-3 with TRBJ2-1, with a tentative D call TRBD2 (7 bases). The germline gives CDR1 SGHNT, CDR2 YENEEA. The germline V and J ends were trimmed by 5 bases and 7 bases, with 21 bases remaining between them. The CDR3 is made up of 16 amino acids. The CDR3 sequence: CASSPKRGHVGNEQFF. The CDR3 coding sequence is TGTGCCAGCAGCCCCAAGCGGGGACACGTCGGGAATGAGCAGTTCTTC.

The chain joins TRBV10-3 to TRBJ2-5; D may be TRBD2 (5 bases). Germline-derived CDR1 and CDR2 are ENHRY and SYGVKD. Trimming removed 8 bases at V and 5 bases at J, with 27 bases between. This CDR3 is built from 17 residues. DNA for the CDR3: TGTGCCATCGGAGGTTCGGAGACCGACGAGCAAGGGGAGACCCAGTACTTC. It codes for CAIGGSETDEQGETQYF.

The chain uses TRBV2 and TRBJ2-4, with 12 bases fitting TRBD2. Germline trimming cut 8 bases from V and 4 bases from J; bases unmatched to any gene: 9. The CDR3 has 16 amino acids. Germline lookup yields CDR1 SNHLY and CDR2 FYNNEI. The CDR3 bases are TGTGCCAGCTGGGGAGCTAGCGGGGGGGATAAAAACATTCAGTACTTC. Protein sequence: CASWGASGGDKNIQYF.

The rearrangement joins TRBV4-1 to TRBJ2-7; no clear D. Germline V gene sequence: CDR1 MGHRA, CDR2 YSYEKL. This CDR3 contains 12 residues. The V end lost 0 bases, the J end lost 3 bases, and 3 bases lay between the germline ends. The CDR3 DNA sequence: TGCGCCAGCAGCCAAGACGGCTACGAGCAGTACTTC. It codes for CASSQDGYEQYF.

This clone was seen once. V and J are TRBV7-9 and TRBJ1-4; no firm D call. Per germline, CDR1 SEHNR and CDR2 FQNEAQ (reference sequence). Trimming removed 5 bases from V and 7 bases from J, with 14 bases in between. The CDR3 extends over 14 amino acids. The CDR3 DNA follows: TGTGCCAGCAGCCGCCCGGAGGGCTCTGAAAAACTGTTTTTT. This encodes CASSRPEGSEKLFF.

The chain carries TRBV5-4 and TRBJ1-2; D gene uncertain. The length of the CDR3 is 14 residues. Trimming took 0 bases from V and 8 from J, leaving 14 bases between them. CDR1 and CDR2 from the germline V gene are SGHNT and YYREEE (reference sequence). CDR3 in amino acids: CASSLGSTQWGYTF. The DNA of the CDR3 is TGTGCCAGCAGCTTGGGATCAACTCAGTGGGGCTACACCTTC.

The chain links TRBV6-5 to TRBJ1-4, with D tentatively TRBD1 (6 bases). V lost 6 bases, J lost 4 bases, and 15 bases lay in between. CDR1 and CDR2 from the germline V gene are MNHEY and SVGAGI. There are 15 residues in the CDR3. Here the CDR3 reads CASSPRTALNEKLFF. The CDR3 nucleotides are TGTGCCAGCAGCCCCCGGACAGCTCTTAATGAAAAACTGTTTTTT.

The chain is built from TRBV4-3 and TRBJ1-3; TRBD1 agrees at 10 bases. The germline V gene encodes CDR1 LGHNA and CDR2 YSLEER. With V trimmed by 4 bases and J by 0 bases, 9 bases remained unmatched. The CDR3 loop spans 18 amino acids. The CDR3 protein is CASSRDRGLLSSGNTIYF. Written as DNA, the CDR3 is TGCGCCAGCAGCCGGGACAGGGGCCTCCTAAGCTCTGGAAACACCATATATTTT.

This sequence joins TRBV4-3 and TRBJ2-1; TRBD2 aligns across 13 bases. Trimming cost V 2 bases and J 4 bases; bases outside gene matches: 11. Germline loops: CDR1 LGHNA, CDR2 YSLEER. This CDR3 region has 19 residues. The CDR3 here is CASSQTSPGLAGKYNEQFF. In nucleotides, the CDR3 is TGCGCCAGCAGCCAAACCTCCCCGGGACTAGCGGGGAAATACAATGAGCAGTTCTTC.

The genes are TRBV2 and TRBJ2-3; 12 bases are a match to TRBD2. The junction had 5 bases not matched to a gene; V was cut back by 6 bases and J by 4 bases. There are 15 residues in the CDR3. The V gene's germline CDR1 is SNHLY and CDR2 FYNNEI. The DNA for the CDR3 is TGTGCCAGCAGCCGGACTAGCGGGGAAGCAGATACGCAGTATTTT. Translation: CASSRTSGEADTQYF.

The J gene is TRBJ1-1, the V gene TRBV5-1, with 10 bases identical to TRBD1. Germline-derived CDR1 and CDR2 are SGHRS and YFSETQ. Trimming cost V 4 bases and J 2 bases; bases outside gene matches: 14. This CDR3 contains 18 residues. In DNA form, the CDR3 reads TGCGCCAGCAGCATTAGACCCGGGACAGGGGACCTCAACACTGAAGCTTTCTTT. Translating gives CASSIRPGTGDLNTEAFF.

The chain joins TRBV2 to TRBJ2-5; D may correspond to TRBD1 or TRBD2 (5 bases each). Germline-derived CDR1 and CDR2 are SNHLY and FYNNEI. The CDR3 has 15 amino acids. The ends were cut back, 6 bases at V and 0 bases at J, with 14 bases in the middle. The CDR3 nucleotides read TGTGCCAGCAGATCGGGACGGGGAAACCAAGAGACCCAGTACTTC. Its translation is CASRSGRGNQETQYF. The complete variable domain, with remaining parts taken from reference TRBV2 and TRBJ2-5, reads EPEVTQTPSHQVTQMGQEVILRCVPISNHLYFYWYRQILGQKVEFLVSFYNNEISEKSEIFDDQFSVERPDGSNFTLKIRSTKLEDSAMYFCASRSGRGNQETQYFGPGTRLLVL.

This chain joins TRBV5-1 and TRBJ1-2; D possibly corresponds to TRBD1 (6 bases). The CDR3 has 14 residues. The germline V gene encodes CDR1 SGHRS and CDR2 YFSETQ. V lost 5 bases to trimming and J lost 1 base, with 12 bases between them. CDR3 sequence (DNA): TGCGCCAGCAGGGACAGCGTTTTTAACTATGGCTACACCTTC. It codes for CASRDSVFNYGYTF.

The V call is TRBV4-1, the J call TRBJ1-1; D uncertain. CDR1 MGHRA and CDR2 YSYEKL come from the germline V gene. This CDR3 is 16 amino acids long. The V end lost 4 bases, the J end lost 0 bases, and 15 bases lay between the germline ends. The DNA for the CDR3 is TGCGCCAGCAGCCCCTCGGCAGGCTCCATGAACACTGAAGCTTTCTTT. It yields the protein CASSPSAGSMNTEAFF.

The chain is built from TRBV7-2 and TRBJ2-3, with a possible D match to TRBD1 (6 bases). This CDR3 is built from 14 residues. Germline CDR1 reads SGHTA; CDR2 reads FQGNSA. Trimming took off 5 bases at V and 3 bases at J, with 12 bases between the two ends. CDR3 nucleotide sequence: TGTGCCAGCAGCGCGAACGGACAGACAGATACGCAGTATTTT. This codes for CASSANGQTDTQYF.

The chain uses TRBV5-4 and TRBJ1-6; 9 bases agree with TRBD1. Trimming at V came to 0 bases and at J to 1 base, leaving 2 bases not matched to a gene. The CDR3 totals 17 residues. The germline V gene encodes CDR1 SGHNT and CDR2 YYREEE (reference sequence). The CDR3: CASSLADRGSYNSPLHF. The CDR3 DNA sequence: TGTGCCAGCAGCTTGGCGGACAGGGGTTCCTATAATTCACCCCTCCACTTT.

This chain connects TRBV5-1 to TRBJ1-5; D gene uncertain. The CDR3 covers 15 residues. Germline V lookup: CDR1 SGHRS, CDR2 YFSETQ. Trimming left V 0 bases short and J 1 base short, with 8 bases between. The CDR3 DNA reads TGCGCCAGCAGCTTGGCGCCAGGAAGCAATCAGCCCCAGCATTTT. Residues: CASSLAPGSNQPQHF.

This chain joins TRBV5-5 and TRBJ2-2, with 14 bases aligning to TRBD2. The germline V gene has CDR1 SGHKS and CDR2 YYEKEE (reference sequence). J gave up 4 bases and V 2 bases, and 10 bases lay outside the gene matches. The CDR3 spans 19 residues. The CDR3 region is CASSLSGTSGGLRTGELFF. Here the CDR3 DNA reads TGTGCCAGCAGCTTATCGGGGACTAGCGGGGGACTACGCACCGGGGAGCTGTTTTTT.

The CDR3 sequence: CASSVPLDNEQFF. CDR3 nucleotide sequence: TGTGCCAGCAGCGTTCCACTAGACAATGAGCAGTTCTTC. This chain links TRBV9 with TRBJ2-1; a weak D match, TRBD2 (5 bases). CDR1 and CDR2 (germline): SGDLS, YYNGEE. Trimming left V 2 bases short and J 5 bases short, with 8 bases between. The CDR3 extends over 13 amino acids. The whole variable domain, filled in from reference TRBV9 and TRBJ2-1, reads DSGVTQTPKHLITATGQRVTLRCSPRSGDLSVYWYQQSLDQGLQFLIQYYNGEERAKGNILERFSAQQFPDLHSELNLSSLELGDSALYFCASSVPLDNEQFFGPGTRLTVL.

The rearrangement joins TRBV14 to TRBJ2-2; 13 bases map to TRBD2. This CDR3 is 16 amino acids long. Germline V lookup: CDR1 SGHDN, CDR2 FVKESK. Trimming took 5 bases from V and 7 from J; bases not matched to a gene: 7. CDR3 bases: TGTGCCAGCAGCGAACTAGCGGGGGGGCCTGTCGGGGAGCTGTTTTTT. Amino acid sequence: CASSELAGGPVGELFF.

The chain is built from TRBV21-1 and TRBJ1-1. TRBV21-1 is given as a pseudogene. CDR3 length: 17 residues. CDR3 sequence: CASSKAEAGPPNTEAFF. The CDR3 coding sequence is TGTGCCAGCAGCAAAGCGGAGGCGGGGCCCCCCAACACTGAAGCTTTCTTT.

The V and J genes are TRBV2 and TRBJ2-3, with 7 bases matching TRBD2. Germline CDR1 SNHLY, CDR2 FYNNEI. The J segment lost 1 base and the V segment lost 10 bases, leaving 8 bases of the junction unmatched. The CDR3 runs to 14 residues. The CDR3 sequence is CATLMGGGTDTQYF. The CDR3 DNA reads as TGTGCCACCCTAATGGGGGGGGGCACAGATACGCAGTATTTT.

The chain uses TRBV7-9 and TRBJ2-4, with D unclear. V shed 5 bases and J shed 1 base, with 12 bases lying between them. The CDR3 loop spans 15 amino acids. CDR1 is SEHNR and CDR2 is FQNEAQ in the germline V gene (reference sequence). As DNA, the CDR3 is TGTGCCAGCAGCCCCTGGGCCGAGGCCAAAAACATTCAGTACTTC. It specifies CASSPWAEAKNIQYF.

This chain joins TRBV7-2 and TRBJ1-6, with D unresolved. Trimming shortened V by 6 bases and J by 7 bases, and 10 bases separated the two germline ends. In germline, CDR1 is SGHTA, CDR2 FQGNSA. The CDR3 length is 13 residues. CDR3 sequence: CASRWGPNSPLHF. CDR3 coding DNA: TGTGCCAGCAGGTGGGGTCCCAATTCACCCCTCCACTTT.